A selection of T cell receptor beta chains follows, all from one sample in a study of OX40 agonist ivuxolimab in advanced cancers. Using immunoSEQ multiplex PCR, the repertoire was profiled, and TCRdb retains in-frame clones only, with some absent. The sample has some 39,000 clones; around 89% are singletons. The material was CD4+ or CD8+ T cells sorted from blood, obtained in a trial of the OX40 agonist ivuxolimab. These receptors were collected from an adult with an advanced solid tumor such as melanoma, head and neck, liver or kidney cancer. Each CDR3 is given with its conserved first and last residue. A D gene is named only where the DNA matches it firmly. Size tells how often a clone was seen (once, few, many) or the class of an expanded clone, and some rows leave it out.

j_gene: TRBJ2-3
d_gene: TRBD1
v_gene: TRBV6-4
len: 15
abundance: .
CDR3nt: TGTGCCAGCAGTCCGACAGGGGGCCTCACAGATACGCAGTATTTT
CDR3aa: CASSPTGGLTDTQYF

j_gene: TRBJ2-1
d_gene: .
v_gene: TRBV30
len: 14
abundance: once
CDR3nt: TGTGCCTGGAGTGGGCAGTTGGCGATCAATGAGCAGTTCTTC
CDR3aa: CAWSGQLAINEQFF

j_gene: TRBJ1-1
d_gene: .
v_gene: TRBV19
len: 14
abundance: once
CDR3nt: TGTGCCAGTAGTATAGATCTGGTGAGCACTGAAGCTTTCTTT
CDR3aa: CASSIDLVSTEAFF

j_gene: TRBJ1-5
d_gene: TRBD1
v_gene: TRBV7-8
len: 15
abundance: .
CDR3nt: TGTGCCAGCAGCACCAGGGACAGCCCCAATCAGCCCCAGCATTTT
CDR3aa: CASSTRDSPNQPQHF

j_gene: TRBJ2-1
d_gene: TRBD1
v_gene: TRBV5-1
len: 14
abundance: .
CDR3nt: TGCGCCAGCTCCGGGACAGGGGTCTACAATGAGCAGTTCTTC
CDR3aa: CASSGTGVYNEQFF

j_gene: TRBJ1-5
d_gene: .
v_gene: TRBV18
len: 15
abundance: .
CDR3nt: TGTGCCAGCTCACCACTTCCGGGATTATTGCAGCCCCAGCATTTT
CDR3aa: CASSPLPGLLQPQHF

j_gene: TRBJ2-5
d_gene: .
v_gene: TRBV12-5
len: 16
abundance: .
CDR3nt: TGTGCTAGTGGTTTGGTCGAATTGAGGGTAAAGGACACCCAGTACTTC
CDR3aa: CASGLVELRVKDTQYF

j_gene: TRBJ1-1
d_gene: .
v_gene: TRBV30
len: 14
abundance: .
CDR3nt: TGTGCCTGGAGTGTACTTAACCCGAACACTGAAGCTTTCTTT
CDR3aa: CAWSVLNPNTEAFF

j_gene: TRBJ2-3
d_gene: TRBD2
v_gene: TRBV7-9
len: 14
abundance: .
CDR3nt: TGTGCCAGCAGACCCCGGGGAGGGACAGATACGCAGTATTTT
CDR3aa: CASRPRGGTDTQYF

j_gene: TRBJ1-5
d_gene: TRBD1
v_gene: TRBV19
len: 15
abundance: once
CDR3nt: TGTGCCAGTAGTGCGACCGGGACAGGGACTCAGCCCCAGCATTTT
CDR3aa: CASSATGTGTQPQHF

j_gene: TRBJ1-4
d_gene: .
v_gene: TRBV19
len: 14
abundance: .
CDR3nt: TGTGCCAGTATGAGTGGCAGGGGCGGGGAAAAACTGTTTTTT
CDR3aa: CASMSGRGGEKLFF

j_gene: TRBJ1-4
d_gene: .
v_gene: TRBV28
len: 15
abundance: .
CDR3nt: TGTGCCAGCACTTATACCCGGGGGGTCGTAGAAAAACTGTTTTTT
CDR3aa: CASTYTRGVVEKLFF

j_gene: TRBJ1-1
d_gene: .
v_gene: TRBV2
len: 15
abundance: .
CDR3nt: TGTGCCAGCGTCAGGGAAGGTGGTGGAAACACTGAAGCTTTCTTT
CDR3aa: CASVREGGGNTEAFF

j_gene: TRBJ1-1
d_gene: .
v_gene: TRBV28
len: 15
abundance: .
CDR3nt: TGTGCCAGCAGCTCTGCAGGGGCTGAGAACACTGAAGCTTTCTTT
CDR3aa: CASSSAGAENTEAFF

j_gene: TRBJ1-4
d_gene: .
v_gene: TRBV15
len: 14
abundance: .
CDR3nt: TGTGCCACCAGCAGTCAGGGGTTATGGGAAAAACTGTTTTTT
CDR3aa: CATSSQGLWEKLFF

j_gene: TRBJ2-1
d_gene: TRBD2
v_gene: TRBV5-1
len: 16
abundance: once
CDR3nt: TGCGCCAGCAGCTATGGGACTAGCGGGAGGATTACAGAGCAGTTCTTC
CDR3aa: CASSYGTSGRITEQFF

j_gene: TRBJ1-6
d_gene: .
v_gene: TRBV28
len: 17
abundance: .
CDR3nt: TGTGCCAGCAGTTCCGGGTCCCTTGGGTTTCTTAAATCACCCCTCCACTTT
CDR3aa: CASSSGSLGFLKSPLHF

j_gene: TRBJ1-5
d_gene: .
v_gene: TRBV11-2
len: 13
abundance: .
CDR3nt: TGTGCCAGCAGCTTAGACAGGCTTCAGCCCCAGCATTTT
CDR3aa: CASSLDRLQPQHF

j_gene: TRBJ2-7
d_gene: TRBD2
v_gene: TRBV27
len: 18
abundance: .
CDR3nt: TGTGCCAGCAGTCCTTCTGAGGGACTAGCGGGAGTAGGGTACGAGCAGTACTTC
CDR3aa: CASSPSEGLAGVGYEQYF

j_gene: TRBJ2-2
d_gene: TRBD1
v_gene: TRBV7-3
len: 15
abundance: .
CDR3nt: TGTGCCAGCAGCTTCGACAGGGTTGGCACCGGGGAGCTGTTTTTT
CDR3aa: CASSFDRVGTGELFF

j_gene: TRBJ1-2
d_gene: .
v_gene: TRBV4-1
len: 16
abundance: .
CDR3nt: TGCGCCAGCAGCCAAGATTGGGCAGGGAGGCGGTATGGCTACACCTTC
CDR3aa: CASSQDWAGRRYGYTF

j_gene: TRBJ2-2
d_gene: TRBD2
v_gene: TRBV15
len: 19
abundance: .
CDR3nt: TGTGCCACCAGCAGAGTTCCGGGACTAGCGGGAGCCGGGGTCGGGGAGCTGTTTTTT
CDR3aa: CATSRVPGLAGAGVGELFF

j_gene: TRBJ2-5
d_gene: .
v_gene: TRBV7-9
len: 17
abundance: .
CDR3nt: TGTGCCAGCAGCCGATGGCGGGGAGGAGGCCCCAGGGAGACCCAGTACTTC
CDR3aa: CASSRWRGGGPRETQYF

j_gene: TRBJ2-7
d_gene: .
v_gene: TRBV11-2
len: 10
abundance: once
CDR3nt: TGTGCCAGCAGCTTAGTCGAGCAGTACTTC
CDR3aa: CASSLVEQYF

j_gene: TRBJ2-7
d_gene: .
v_gene: TRBV30
len: 11
abundance: .
CDR3nt: TGTGCCTGGGGATTTAACTACGAGCAGTACTTC
CDR3aa: CAWGFNYEQYF

j_gene: TRBJ1-6
d_gene: TRBD1
v_gene: TRBV27
len: 15
abundance: .
CDR3nt: TGTGCCAGCAGTTCGGGACAGGCCTATAATTCACCCCTCCACTTT
CDR3aa: CASSSGQAYNSPLHF

j_gene: TRBJ1-2
d_gene: .
v_gene: TRBV4-2
len: 13
abundance: few
CDR3nt: TGTGCCAGCAGCCAAACAGGGTGGGATGGCTACACCTTC
CDR3aa: CASSQTGWDGYTF

j_gene: TRBJ1-5
d_gene: .
v_gene: TRBV6-5
len: 15
abundance: .
CDR3nt: TGTGCCAGCAGTTACGCGGGGGGGAAGAATCAGCCCCAGCATTTT
CDR3aa: CASSYAGGKNQPQHF

j_gene: TRBJ2-3
d_gene: .
v_gene: TRBV16
len: 14
abundance: .
CDR3nt: TGTGCCAGCAGCCAAGTGCGGACTGAAGATACGCAGTATTTT
CDR3aa: CASSQVRTEDTQYF

j_gene: TRBJ2-4
d_gene: .
v_gene: TRBV4-1
len: 17
abundance: .
CDR3nt: TGCGCCAGCAGCCCTGGGGGGGGGCGACCTGCCAAAAACATTCAGTACTTC
CDR3aa: CASSPGGGRPAKNIQYF

j_gene: TRBJ1-6
d_gene: .
v_gene: TRBV28
len: 14
abundance: once
CDR3nt: TGTGCCAGCAGTTTACGGGGGTGGGGGGGGGCCCTCCACTTT
CDR3aa: CASSLRGWGGALHF

j_gene: TRBJ1-1
d_gene: .
v_gene: TRBV14
len: 14
abundance: .
CDR3nt: TGTGCCAGCAGCCGGCCAGGGGTGAACACTGAAGCTTTCTTT
CDR3aa: CASSRPGVNTEAFF

j_gene: TRBJ1-4
d_gene: .
v_gene: TRBV5-1
len: 13
abundance: .
CDR3nt: TGCGCCAGCAGTTACGGGGGTGGAGAAAAACTGTTTTTT
CDR3aa: CASSYGGGEKLFF

j_gene: TRBJ2-1
d_gene: .
v_gene: TRBV9
len: 23
abundance: .
CDR3nt: TGTGCCAGCAGTGAACATAAGACTATCAGCGGGTTAACCCGACGGGTTCAATACAATGAGCAGTTCTTC
CDR3aa: CASSEHKTISGLTRRVQYNEQFF

j_gene: TRBJ1-1
d_gene: TRBD1
v_gene: TRBV5-1
len: 16
abundance: few
CDR3nt: TGCGCCAGCAGCTTGGTGGGACAGGGACCCACGGGTGAAGCTTTCTTT
CDR3aa: CASSLVGQGPTGEAFF

j_gene: TRBJ2-3
d_gene: .
v_gene: TRBV7-2
len: 13
abundance: .
CDR3nt: TGTGCCAGCAGCCGGACTCTCTCAGATACGCAGTATTTT
CDR3aa: CASSRTLSDTQYF

j_gene: TRBJ2-7
d_gene: .
v_gene: TRBV6-1
len: 13
abundance: .
CDR3nt: TGTGCCAGCAACAGGGACGTTTTCTACGAGCAGTACTTC
CDR3aa: CASNRDVFYEQYF

j_gene: TRBJ1-1
d_gene: TRBD1
v_gene: TRBV6-5
len: 14
abundance: .
CDR3nt: TGTGCCAGCAGTTACCAGGGGGATAGCACTGAAGCTTTCTTT
CDR3aa: CASSYQGDSTEAFF

j_gene: TRBJ2-1
d_gene: .
v_gene: TRBV30
len: 14
abundance: .
CDR3nt: TGTGCCTGGACCCAGGGGGGTTGGGTGAATGAGCAGTTCTTC
CDR3aa: CAWTQGGWVNEQFF

j_gene: TRBJ1-4
d_gene: .
v_gene: TRBV27
len: 13
abundance: .
CDR3nt: TGTGCCAGCAGCCGAAGACCCAATGAAAAACTGTTTTTT
CDR3aa: CASSRRPNEKLFF

j_gene: TRBJ2-6
d_gene: TRBD2
v_gene: TRBV9
len: 15
abundance: .
CDR3nt: TGTGCCAGCAAGCGGGGGCTCTCCGGGGCCAACGTCCTGACTTTC
CDR3aa: CASKRGLSGANVLTF

j_gene: TRBJ1-3
d_gene: .
v_gene: TRBV29-1
len: 13
abundance: .
CDR3nt: TGCAGCGTTGTATTCAATGTCGGAAACACCATATATTTT
CDR3aa: CSVVFNVGNTIYF

j_gene: TRBJ2-1
d_gene: .
v_gene: TRBV11-2
len: 13
abundance: .
CDR3nt: TGTGCCAGCAGCTTTACCTTATACAATGAGCAGTTCTTC
CDR3aa: CASSFTLYNEQFF

j_gene: TRBJ2-3
d_gene: .
v_gene: TRBV10-3
len: 14
abundance: .
CDR3nt: TGTGCCATCGAAGCGGGTCCGAACACAGATACGCAGTATTTT
CDR3aa: CAIEAGPNTDTQYF

j_gene: TRBJ1-5
d_gene: .
v_gene: TRBV28
len: 15
abundance: .
CDR3nt: TGTGCCAGCAGTTTCTTCGGTGAAATTAATCAGCCCCAGCATTTT
CDR3aa: CASSFFGEINQPQHF

j_gene: TRBJ1-5
d_gene: TRBD1
v_gene: TRBV5-6
len: 13
abundance: .
CDR3nt: TGTGCCAGCAGCTCTAGGGACAGTCAGCCCCAGCATTTT
CDR3aa: CASSSRDSQPQHF

j_gene: TRBJ1-5
d_gene: .
v_gene: TRBV7-9
len: 14
abundance: .
CDR3nt: TGTGCCAGCAGCTTAGGGGACTTCAATCAGCCCCAGCATTTT
CDR3aa: CASSLGDFNQPQHF

j_gene: TRBJ2-7
d_gene: TRBD1
v_gene: TRBV7-9
len: 15
abundance: .
CDR3nt: TGTGCCAGCAGCCTGAGACAGGGGGGGACCTACGAGCAGTACTTC
CDR3aa: CASSLRQGGTYEQYF

j_gene: TRBJ2-1
d_gene: TRBD1
v_gene: TRBV5-1
len: 17
abundance: .
CDR3nt: TGCGCCAGCAGCGTAAATACCGGGACAGGGGGCGGGGGTGAGCAGTTCTTC
CDR3aa: CASSVNTGTGGGGEQFF

j_gene: TRBJ2-1
d_gene: TRBD2
v_gene: TRBV9
len: 15
abundance: .
CDR3nt: TGTGCCAGCAGCACGTGGGCTAGCGGGTACAATGAGCAGTTCTTC
CDR3aa: CASSTWASGYNEQFF

j_gene: TRBJ2-2
d_gene: .
v_gene: TRBV7-7
len: 13
abundance: once
CDR3nt: TGTGCTAGCAGCTTAGCAGGGGCCCAGGAGCTGTTTTTT
CDR3aa: CASSLAGAQELFF

j_gene: TRBJ1-4
d_gene: .
v_gene: TRBV14
len: 15
abundance: once
CDR3nt: TGTGCCAGCAGTCCGCCGGGACGGGAATATGAAAAACTGTTTTTT
CDR3aa: CASSPPGREYEKLFF

j_gene: TRBJ2-5
d_gene: .
v_gene: TRBV11-2
len: 12
abundance: .
CDR3nt: TGTGCCAGCAGCTTACAGCGAGAGACCCAGTACTTC
CDR3aa: CASSLQRETQYF